The next 3 T cell receptor beta chains were all read from a single sample in a study of T cells after yellow fever vaccination. TCRdb called the 5' RACE reads again in MiXCR, with one record for every CDR3 protein. The data show some 250,000 distinct CDR3 sequences, more than 3.5% seen once. The source was PBMCs, collected 15 days after the yellow fever booster vaccination. The receptors derive from a young man who received the YFV17D yellow fever vaccine.

This clonotype was found many times. This chain connects TRBV20-1 to TRBJ1-6; 8 nucleotides agree with TRBD1. The length of the CDR3 is 13 residues. CDR1 and CDR2 from the germline V gene are DFQATT and SNEGSKA (reference sequence). J lost 10 bases, V lost 6 bases, and 8 bases had no gene match. The CDR3 bases are TGCAGTGCGGTACAGGGGGATGCATCACCCCTCCACTTT. Translating it yields CSAVQGDASPLHF.

This clonotype has a count of ten or more. CDR3 coding DNA: TGCAGTGCTATTTCTCAGGGCTTTGGAGATACGCAGTATTTT. Its protein is CSAISQGFGDTQYF. The chain uses TRBV20-1 and TRBJ2-3; tentative D call: TRBD1 (5 bases). Trimming left V 4 bases short and J 5 bases short, with 16 bases between. Germline V CDR1 and CDR2: DFQATT, SNEGSKA (reference sequence). The CDR3 is 14 residues long.

This clonotype showed up many times. This rearrangement joins TRBV7-2 to TRBJ2-3; D possibly corresponds to TRBD2 (6 bases). This CDR3 contains 15 residues. Deletions cut 4 bases from V and 1 base from J, with 12 bases between. The germline V gene encodes CDR1 SGHTA and CDR2 FQGNSA. The CDR3 DNA sequence: TGTGCCAGCAGCTCCGGGAGAGGGGGCACAGATACGCAGTATTTT. Translated, it gives CASSSGRGGTDTQYF.